One sample yielded the 11 T cell receptor beta chains listed below, sequenced in a study of early T cells in non-severe SARS-CoV-2 infection. Each CDR3 protein gets one entry after TCRdb re-called the 5' RACE reads with MiXCR. The data show under 25,000 distinct CDR3 sequences, approximately 4.4% seen once. Sequenced input: whole blood. The receptor source for this set is an adult who was a healthcare worker with PCR-confirmed SARS-CoV-2 infection or an uninfected control (not recorded which).

This clonotype was observed many times. The chain combines TRBV4-3 with TRBJ1-4, with no clear D. Germline-derived CDR1 and CDR2 are LGHNA and YSLEER. The CDR3 is 15 residues long. Deletions cut 1 base from V and 3 bases from J, with 9 bases between. CDR3: CASSQARSPNEKLFF. CDR3 nucleotide sequence: TGCGCCAGCAGCCAAGCGCGTTCCCCTAATGAAAAACTGTTTTTT.

In its sample, this clonotype was seen many times. The chain recombines TRBV11-2 with TRBJ2-3; 8 nucleotides line up with TRBD1. V lost 5 bases, J lost 5 bases, and 12 bases stayed unmatched. The CDR3 covers 16 residues. From germline, CDR1 is SGHAT and CDR2 FQNNGV. The CDR3 sequence: CASSPLGTGGIDTQYF. As DNA, the CDR3 is TGTGCCAGCAGCCCCCTGGGTACAGGGGGGATAGATACGCAGTATTTT. Together with reference TRBV11-2 and TRBJ2-3, the CDR3 gives the full variable domain: EAGVAQSPRYKIIEKRQSVAFWCNPISGHATLYWYQQILGQGPKLLIQFQNNGVVDDSQLPKDRFSAERLKGVDSTLKIQPAKLEDSAVYLCASSPLGTGGIDTQYFGPGTRLTVL.

There are many counts of this clonotype. This chain uses TRBV9 with TRBJ2-7, with D maybe TRBD2 (5 bases). Germline CDR1 reads SGDLS; CDR2 reads YYNGEE. Trimming removed 0 bases from V and 2 bases from J, with 9 bases in between. CDR3 length equals 14 residues. The CDR3 coding sequence is TGTGCCAGCAGCGTAGCTGAGGGAACCTACGAGCAGTACTTC. It codes for CASSVAEGTYEQYF.

This clonotype showed up many times. The chain uses TRBV4-2 and TRBJ1-1; possible D gene TRBD1, 5 bases. Trimming cost V 3 bases and J 7 bases, with 18 bases left between them. The CDR3 extends over 15 amino acids. Germline CDR1 LGHNA, CDR2 YNFKEQ. Here the CDR3 reads CASSHHQGKEGEAFF. The CDR3 nucleotides read TGTGCCAGCAGCCATCATCAGGGTAAAGAAGGTGAAGCTTTCTTT.

This clonotype was seen many times. The genes are TRBV29-1 and TRBJ2-2; 7 bases are a match to TRBD1. With V trimmed by 4 bases and J by 1 base, 3 bases remained unmatched. This CDR3 contains 14 residues. Per germline, CDR1 SQVTM and CDR2 ANQGSEA. The CDR3 sequence is CSVVRDRNTGELFF. The CDR3 nucleotides are TGCAGCGTTGTAAGGGACAGGAACACCGGGGAGCTGTTTTTT.

Sample share makes this clonotype medium-sized. The J gene is TRBJ2-1, the V gene TRBV7-8; no clear D. Trimming removed 3 bases from V and 5 bases from J, with 2 bases in between. This CDR3 comprises 11 residues. Germline V lookup: CDR1 SGHVS, CDR2 FQNEAQ. The CDR3 is CASSFNNEQFF. The CDR3 bases are TGTGCCAGCAGCTTCAACAATGAGCAGTTCTTC.

This clonotype appeared many times. This chain joins TRBV29-1 and TRBJ2-4; TRBD1 matches 12 bases. The CDR3 is 17 residues long. V was clipped by 7 bases and J by 2 bases; unmatched bases: 12. Germline CDR1 reads SQVTM; CDR2 reads ANQGSEA. The CDR3 here is CSASRFGTGGTKNIQYF. The CDR3 DNA sequence: TGCAGCGCCTCCAGGTTTGGGACAGGGGGCACCAAAAACATTCAGTACTTC. Using reference TRBV29-1 and TRBJ2-4 for the parts outside the CDR3, the full variable domain is SAVISQKPSRDICQRGTSLTIQCQVDSQVTMMFWYRQQPGQSLTLIATANQGSEATYESGFVIDKFPISRPNLTFSTLTVSNMSPEDSSIYLCSASRFGTGGTKNIQYFGAGTRLSVL.

With regard to this clonotype: With a much larger clone just one base away, this may be a read error. V is TRBV6-6 and J is TRBJ1-1; 7 bases fit TRBD1. This CDR3 spans 13 amino acids. Germline-derived CDR1 and CDR2 are MNHNY and SVGAGI (reference sequence). CDR3 in DNA: TGTGCCACCAGACCTACAGGGGAAGGTGAAGATTTCTTT. This translates into CATRPTGEGEDFF.

Judged by abundance, this clonotype is medium-sized. The chain carries TRBV7-7 and TRBJ2-6; D unresolved. Germline V gene sequence: CDR1 SSHAT, CDR2 FNYEAQ (reference sequence). The CDR3 sequence is 13 residues long. The V and J ends lost 6 bases and 2 bases respectively, with 5 bases between them. The CDR3, as DNA: TGTGCCAGCAGTCTACCTGGGGCCAACGTCCTGACTTTC. Its translation: CASSLPGANVLTF.

This clonotype was detected ten times or more. J is TRBJ2-5 and V is TRBV7-8; 8 bases fit TRBD2. The CDR3 spans 15 residues. Germline lookup yields CDR1 SGHVS and CDR2 FQNEAQ. J gave up 5 bases and V 4 bases, and 9 bases lay outside the gene matches. The CDR3 region is CASSSGGEREETQYF. The CDR3 bases are TGTGCCAGCAGCTCCGGGGGGGAAAGGGAGGAGACCCAGTACTTC.

This clonotype was recorded many times. The V and J genes are TRBV5-6 and TRBJ1-6; 9 bases align to TRBD1. The CDR3 loop spans 14 amino acids. Germline V gene sequence: CDR1 SGHDT, CDR2 YYEEEE. V trimming: 4 bases; J trimming: 9 bases; junction bases outside the gene matches: 5. In DNA form, the CDR3 reads TGTGCCAGCAGCCCGGACAGGGGAAGTTCACCCCTCCACTTT. As protein: CASSPDRGSSPLHF.